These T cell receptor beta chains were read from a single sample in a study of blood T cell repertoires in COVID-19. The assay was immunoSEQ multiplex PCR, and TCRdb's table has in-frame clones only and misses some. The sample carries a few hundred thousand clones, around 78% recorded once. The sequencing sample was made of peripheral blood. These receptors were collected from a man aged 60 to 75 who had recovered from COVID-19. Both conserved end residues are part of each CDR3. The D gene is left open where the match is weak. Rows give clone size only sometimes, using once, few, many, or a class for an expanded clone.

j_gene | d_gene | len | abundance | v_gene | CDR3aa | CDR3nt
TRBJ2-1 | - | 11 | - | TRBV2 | CASSWGYEQFF | TGTGCCAGCAGCTGGGGCTATGAGCAGTTCTTC
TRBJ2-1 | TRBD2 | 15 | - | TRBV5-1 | CASKVTSGAYNEQFF | TGCGCCAGCAAAGTGACTAGCGGGGCCTACAATGAGCAGTTCTTC
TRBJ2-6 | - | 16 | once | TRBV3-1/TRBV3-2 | CASSQVEGVGANVLTF | TGTGCCAGCAGCCAAGTCGAGGGGGTGGGGGCCAACGTCCTGACTTTC
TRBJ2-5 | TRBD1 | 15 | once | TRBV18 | CASSPPQGAKETQYF | TGTGCCAGCTCACCACCCCAGGGGGCCAAAGAGACCCAGTACTTC
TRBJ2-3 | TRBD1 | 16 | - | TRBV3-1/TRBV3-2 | CASSQIGGTGPDTQYF | TGTGCCAGCAGCCAGATTGGTGGGACAGGCCCAGATACGCAGTATTTT
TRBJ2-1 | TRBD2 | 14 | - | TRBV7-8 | CASSAGGLAGGQFF | TGTGCCAGCAGCGCCGGCGGACTAGCGGGGGGGCAGTTCTTC
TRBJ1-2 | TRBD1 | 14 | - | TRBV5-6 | CASRVRGRNYGYTF | TGTGCCAGCAGAGTCAGGGGGAGGAACTATGGCTACACCTTC
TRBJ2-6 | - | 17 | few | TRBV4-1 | CASSQSPKNSGANVLTF | TGCGCCAGCAGCCAATCCCCCAAAAACTCTGGGGCCAACGTCCTGACTTTC
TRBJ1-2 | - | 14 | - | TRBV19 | CASSYGGTVYGYTF | TGTGCCAGTAGTTACGGGGGGACCGTCTATGGCTACACCTTC
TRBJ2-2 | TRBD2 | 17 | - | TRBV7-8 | CASSLGGGATNTGELFF | TGTGCCAGCAGCTTAGGCGGGGGGGCCACGAACACCGGGGAGCTGTTTTTT
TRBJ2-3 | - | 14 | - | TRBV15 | CATSNRRGQDTQYF | TGTGCCACCAGCAATCGGCGGGGCCAAGATACGCAGTATTTT
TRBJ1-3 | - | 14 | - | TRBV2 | CASNREGSGNTIYF | TGTGCCAGCAACAGGGAAGGGTCTGGAAACACCATATATTTT
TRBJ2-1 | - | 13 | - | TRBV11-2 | CASSLDGYGEQFF | TGTGCCAGCAGCTTAGACGGGTATGGTGAGCAGTTCTTC
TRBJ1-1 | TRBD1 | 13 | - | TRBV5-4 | CASSPQGAAEAFF | TGTGCCAGCAGCCCCCAGGGGGCCGCTGAAGCTTTCTTT
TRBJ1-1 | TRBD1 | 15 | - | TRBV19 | CASSTRDRGNTEAFF | TGTGCCAGTAGTACTCGAGACAGGGGGAACACTGAAGCTTTCTTT
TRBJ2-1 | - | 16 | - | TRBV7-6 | CASSLGGSGTYNEQFF | TGTGCCAGCAGCTTAGGGGGTAGCGGCACCTACAATGAGCAGTTCTTC
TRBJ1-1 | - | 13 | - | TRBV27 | CASRDTGNTEAFF | TGTGCCAGCCGGGACACCGGGAACACTGAAGCTTTCTTT
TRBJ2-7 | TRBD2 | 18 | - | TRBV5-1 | CASSSPGRAGTSIHEQYF | TGCGCCAGCAGCTCGCCGGGGCGCGCCGGGACTAGCATACACGAGCAGTACTTC
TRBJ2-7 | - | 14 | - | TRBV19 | CASSISLGDYEQYF | TGTGCCAGTAGTATCTCATTGGGAGACTACGAGCAGTACTTC
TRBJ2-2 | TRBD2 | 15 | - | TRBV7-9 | CASSLGAAGAGELFF | TGTGCCAGCAGCTTAGGAGCGGCGGGAGCCGGGGAGCTGTTTTTT
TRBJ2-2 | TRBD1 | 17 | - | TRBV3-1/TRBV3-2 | CASSQWRDRGRGGELFF | TGTGCCAGCAGCCAATGGCGGGACAGGGGCCGGGGCGGGGAGCTGTTTTTT
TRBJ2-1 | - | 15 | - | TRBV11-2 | CASSLVRGSVNEQFF | TGTGCCAGCAGCTTAGTCCGTGGTAGTGTAAATGAGCAGTTCTTC
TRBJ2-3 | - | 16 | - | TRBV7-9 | CASSLSFSFSTDTQYF | TGTGCCAGCAGCTTATCCTTCAGTTTCAGCACAGATACGCAGTATTTT